What follows is one TCR beta chain and its context. Study processing details: Quantification of nucleated cells was approximated via reference gene primer amplification. Repertoires were generated with immunoSEQ multiplex PCR, while TCRdb's copy carries only in-frame clones and drops some. The D gene and trimming were derived from the DNA, and the V and J assignments and clone size from that table. The table records 250,000 to 350,000 clones, roughly 89% of them present only once. The sample is drawn from a study of blood T cell repertoires in COVID-19. Study details: The samples span acute and convalescent COVID-19 from the United States, Italy and Spain. Sources were T cells, B-cell-depleted T cells, or PBMCs; the material itself was cDNA or gDNA.

CDR1 is SEHNR, CDR2 FQNEAQ, per germline (reference sequence). V trimming: 5 bases; J trimming: 6 bases; junction bases outside the gene matches: 12. The CDR3 sequence is 16 residues long. Sequencing used peripheral blood. This TCR came from a man aged 25 to 45 with acute or convalescent COVID-19. This rearrangement joins TRBV7-9 to TRBJ2-3, with 9 bases that match TRBD2. In DNA, the CDR3 is TGTGCCAGCAGCACGACTAGCGGAGTTTGGGCGGATACGCAGTATTTT. Amino acids: CASSTTSGVWADTQYF. The whole variable domain, filled in from reference TRBV7-9 and TRBJ2-3, reads DTGVSQNPRHKITKRGQNVTFRCDPISEHNRLYWYRQTLGQGPEFLTYFQNEAQLEKSRLLSDRFSAERPKGSFSTLEIQRTEQGDSAMYLCASSTTSGVWADTQYFGPGTRLTVL.